The 10 T cell receptor beta chains below were found in one sample sequenced in a study of T cell clonality in common variable immunodeficiency. Some clones are missing from TCRdb's copy, which holds only in-frame ones; the method was immunoSEQ multiplex PCR. The record shows tens of thousands of clones for this sample, with no singletons present. Sequencing used peripheral blood mononuclear cells. The source is a person aged 18 to 75 in good health.

In its sample, this clone was seen many times. The read stops 3 residues short of the end of the CDR3; the missing end is completed from the germline J gene. The V call is TRBV7-9, the J call TRBJ2-5; weak D call: TRBD1 (5 bases). Trimming stripped 0 bases from V and 4 bases from J, with 9 bases between. This CDR3 region has 14 residues. CDR1 is SEHNR and CDR2 is FQNEAQ in the germline V gene (reference sequence). The CDR3 DNA, read in part, is TGTGCCAGCAGCTTAGCAGGGGTGTCAGAGACC. Translation: CASSLAGVSET. The full-length CDR3 reads as CASSLAGVSETQYF.

This clone was recorded a few times. The read terminates 3 residues ahead of where the CDR3 ends, so the germline J gene completes it. The chain joins TRBV10-2 to TRBJ1-4, with 8 bases lining up with TRBD1. Germline CDR1 WSHSY, CDR2 SAAADI. With V trimmed by 3 bases and J by 6 bases, 6 bases remained unmatched. The CDR3 loop spans 15 amino acids. The CDR3 sequence: CASSDDRGSDEKLFF. The CDR3 bases that were read are TGCGCCAGCAGTGACGACAGGGGATCGGATGAAAAA.

This clone has a count of ten or more. Partial CDR3 DNA: TGTGCCATTCGGGGGGAGAAAGGGGACTATGGC. Residues: CAIRGEKGDYG. The full CDR3 protein reads CAIRGEKGDYGYTF. The chain combines TRBV7-9 with TRBJ1-2; D may be TRBD1 (5 bases). The read falls 3 residues short of the CDR3 end, and the missing part is taken from the germline J gene. V shed 10 bases and J shed 3 bases, with 18 bases lying between them. The CDR3 spans 14 residues. Germline-derived CDR1 and CDR2 are SEHNR and FQNEAQ (reference sequence).

This clone was picked up many times. The read terminates 3 residues ahead of where the CDR3 ends, so the germline J gene completes it. The V and J genes are TRBV19 and TRBJ1-2, with D possibly matching TRBD1 (5 bases). Between the trimmed V and J ends, which lost 0 bases and 6 bases, there was a span of 11 bases. CDR1 and CDR2 from the germline V gene are LNHDA and SQIVND (reference sequence). The CDR3 consists of 14 residues. The CDR3 is CASSIDQGWNGYTF. Partial CDR3 DNA: TGTGCCAGTAGTATAGATCAGGGATGGAATGGC.

In its sample, this clone was seen many times. The read terminates 3 residues before the CDR3 end, so the remaining end is supplied by the germline J gene. The rearrangement links TRBV20-1 to TRBJ2-5, with a tentative D call TRBD2 (5 bases). CDR1 is DFQATT, CDR2 SNEGSKA, per germline (reference sequence). V shed 3 bases and J shed 2 bases, with 10 bases lying between them. This CDR3 has 13 amino acids. CDR3: CSARIATQETQYF. Partial CDR3 DNA: TGCAGTGCTAGGATAGCGACTCAAGAGACC.

This clone was seen repeatedly, ten times or more. With the read ending 3 residues before the CDR3 end, the germline J gene is used to fill in that end. The genes are TRBV18 and TRBJ1-1; 7 bases are a match to TRBD1. This CDR3 is 16 amino acids long. CDR1 and CDR2 from the germline V gene are KGHSH and LQKENI. The trim removed 6 bases at V and 1 base at J, leaving 11 bases unmatched. CDR3 sequence: CASSQQSGTENTEAFF. CDR3 DNA (partial): TGTGCCAGCTCTCAGCAATCCGGGACAGAGAACACTGAA.

This clone occurred many times. The read ends 3 residues shy of where the CDR3 ends; the end is completed using the germline J gene. The chain uses TRBV7-2 and TRBJ2-7; D is ambiguous. This CDR3 comprises 15 residues. Trimming removed 1 base from V and 2 bases from J, with 12 bases in between. CDR1 is SGHTA, CDR2 FQGNSA, per germline. This CDR3 is CASSLVLERAYEQYF. The CDR3 DNA, read in part, is TGTGCCAGCAGCTTAGTACTGGAGCGAGCCTACGAG.

In its sample, this clone was seen many times. The CDR3 bases that were read are TGCAGCGTTGAGAGGACAGGGCGGATGTATGGC. This gives the protein CSVERTGRMYG. The entire CDR3 protein reads CSVERTGRMYGYTF. The genes are TRBV29-1 and TRBJ1-2; 8 positions agree with TRBD1. The CDR3 end falls 3 residues outside the read, so it is completed with the germline J gene. The V gene end was trimmed by 3 bases and the J gene end by 5 bases; junction bases not matched to a gene: 8. CDR1 is SQVTM and CDR2 is ANQGSEA in the germline V gene. The CDR3 has 14 residues. Full variable domain (outside the CDR3, taken from reference TRBV29-1 and TRBJ1-2): SAVISQKPSRDICQRGTSLTIQCQVDSQVTMMFWYRQQPGQSLTLIATANQGSEATYESGFVIDKFPISRPNLTFSTLTVSNMSPEDSSIYLCSVERTGRMYGYTFGSGTRLTVV.

At least ten counts were recorded for this clone. The missing CDR3 end, 3 residues past where the read stops, is filled in from the germline J gene. The chain recombines TRBV28 with TRBJ2-7; 9 positions agree with TRBD2. V was pared by 1 base and J by 0 bases, with 7 bases of the junction left unmatched. The CDR3 sequence is 17 residues long. Germline CDR1 is MDHEN and CDR2 is SYDVKM. The covered CDR3 bases are TGTGCCAGCAGTTTATTTTCGGCTAGCGGGGCCTCCTACGAG. This sequence encodes CASSLFSASGASYE. The whole CDR3 protein is CASSLFSASGASYEQYF.

This clone came up many times. The read is 3 residues too short to cover the CDR3 end, so that end is filled in from the germline J gene. This chain links TRBV5-1 with TRBJ1-5; 8 bases map to TRBD1. Germline loops: CDR1 SGHRS, CDR2 YFSETQ. The V gene end was trimmed by 0 bases and the J gene end by 2 bases; junction bases not matched to a gene: 4. The CDR3 loop spans 16 amino acids. The sequenced CDR3 bases are TGCGCCAGCAGCTTGGGACCGACAGGGGGCAATCAGCCC. Its protein product is CASSLGPTGGNQP. The whole CDR3 sequence is CASSLGPTGGNQPQHF.